Listed below are T cell receptor beta chains from one sample, sequenced in a study of early T cells in non-severe SARS-CoV-2 infection. TCRdb called the 5' RACE reads again in MiXCR, with one record for every CDR3 protein. The sample contains tens of thousands of distinct CDR3 sequences, around 7% of which appear only once. Sequenced input: whole blood. The receptors here all came from an adult who was a healthcare worker with PCR-confirmed SARS-CoV-2 infection or an uninfected control (not recorded which). Both conserved end residues are part of each CDR3. The D gene is left open where the match is weak. Some rows mark clone size as missing; the rest say once, few, many or name a class of expanded clone.

CDR3 length	J gene	D gene	V gene	clone size	CDR3 protein
16	TRBJ2-3	TRBD2	TRBV5-1	few	CASSLTLAGAGDTQYF
15	TRBJ2-3	NA	TRBV7-9	many	CASSRNYRSTDTQYF
13	TRBJ2-5	NA	TRBV18	many	CASSRQVRETQYF
12	TRBJ2-1	NA	TRBV7-9	many	CASSRGATEQFF
15	TRBJ2-5	NA	TRBV11-3	NA	CASSPAGFGQETQYF
15	TRBJ1-1	NA	TRBV12-3/TRBV12-4	NA	CASSLARALLPEAFF
12	TRBJ2-1	NA	TRBV2	many	CASKVMYNEQFF
13	TRBJ2-2	NA	TRBV27	NA	CASSLRFTGELFF
13	TRBJ1-6	TRBD1	TRBV2	many	CASTRTGNSPLHF
19	TRBJ2-3	TRBD2	TRBV4-2	NA	CASSQDLAGSSFSTDTQYF
13	TRBJ1-2	NA	TRBV2	few	CASSGQLAYGYTF
16	TRBJ1-5	NA	TRBV6-2/TRBV6-3	many	CASSLLGGYSNQPQHF
13	TRBJ1-2	NA	TRBV4-1	NA	CASSPTANYGYTF